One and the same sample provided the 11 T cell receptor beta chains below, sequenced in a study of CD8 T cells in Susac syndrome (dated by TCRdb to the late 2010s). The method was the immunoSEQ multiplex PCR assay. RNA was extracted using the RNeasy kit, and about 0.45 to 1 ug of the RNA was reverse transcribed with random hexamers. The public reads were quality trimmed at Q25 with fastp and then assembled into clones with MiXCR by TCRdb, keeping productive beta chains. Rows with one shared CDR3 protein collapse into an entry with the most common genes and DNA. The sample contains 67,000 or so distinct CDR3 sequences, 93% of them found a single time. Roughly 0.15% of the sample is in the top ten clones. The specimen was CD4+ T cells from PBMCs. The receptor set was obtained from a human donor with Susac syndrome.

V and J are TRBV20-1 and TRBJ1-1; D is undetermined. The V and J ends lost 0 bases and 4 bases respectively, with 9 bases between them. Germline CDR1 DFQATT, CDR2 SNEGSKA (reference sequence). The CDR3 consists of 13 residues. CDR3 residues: CSARDVERTEAFF. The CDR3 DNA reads TGCAGTGCTAGAGATGTCGAGCGCACTGAAGCTTTCTTT.

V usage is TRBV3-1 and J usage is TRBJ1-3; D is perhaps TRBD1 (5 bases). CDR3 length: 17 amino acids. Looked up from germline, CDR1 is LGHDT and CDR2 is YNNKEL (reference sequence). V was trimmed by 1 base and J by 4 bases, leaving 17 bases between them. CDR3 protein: CASSQVPFARAGNTIYF. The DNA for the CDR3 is TGTGCCAGCAGCCAAGTTCCCTTCGCCAGGGCAGGAAACACCATATATTTT.

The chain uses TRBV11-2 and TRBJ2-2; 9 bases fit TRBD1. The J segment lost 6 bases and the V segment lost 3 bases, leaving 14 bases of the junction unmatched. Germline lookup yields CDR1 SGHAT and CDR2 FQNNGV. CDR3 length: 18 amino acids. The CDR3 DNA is TGTGCCAGCAGCTTGGTACTCTTTCGGACAGGGGTTTCCGGGGAGCTGTTTTTT. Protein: CASSLVLFRTGVSGELFF.

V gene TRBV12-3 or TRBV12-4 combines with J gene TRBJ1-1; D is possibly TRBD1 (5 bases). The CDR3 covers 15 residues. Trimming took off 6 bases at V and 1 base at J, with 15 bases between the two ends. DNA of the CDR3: TGTGCCAGCAGATTCGGGGGGAGACAGAACACTGAAGCTTTCTTT. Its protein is CASRFGGRQNTEAFF.

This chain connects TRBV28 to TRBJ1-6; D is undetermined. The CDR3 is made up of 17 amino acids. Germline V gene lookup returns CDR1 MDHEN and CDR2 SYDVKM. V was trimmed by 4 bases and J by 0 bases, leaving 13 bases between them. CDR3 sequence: CASSSFDILSYNSPLHF. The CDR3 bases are TGTGCCAGCAGTTCCTTCGACATTCTCTCCTATAATTCACCCCTCCACTTT.

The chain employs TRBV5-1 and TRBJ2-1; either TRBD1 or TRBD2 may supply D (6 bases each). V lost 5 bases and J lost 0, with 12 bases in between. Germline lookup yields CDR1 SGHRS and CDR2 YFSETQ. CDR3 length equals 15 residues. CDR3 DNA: TGCGCCAGCAGAGAGGGGGGAAGCTCCTACAATGAGCAGTTCTTC. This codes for CASREGGSSYNEQFF.

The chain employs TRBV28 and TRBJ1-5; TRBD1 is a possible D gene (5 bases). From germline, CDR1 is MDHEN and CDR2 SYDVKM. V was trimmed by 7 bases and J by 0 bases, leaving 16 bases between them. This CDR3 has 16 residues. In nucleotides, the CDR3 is TGTGCCAGCACGTATGACAGACCCTATAGCAATCAGCCCCAGCATTTT. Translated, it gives CASTYDRPYSNQPQHF.

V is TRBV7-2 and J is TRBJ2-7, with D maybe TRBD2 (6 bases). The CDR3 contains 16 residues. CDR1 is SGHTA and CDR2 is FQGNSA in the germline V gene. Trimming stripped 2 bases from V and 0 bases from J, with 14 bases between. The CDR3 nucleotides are TGTGCCAGCAGCTTAAGTGGCGGGGTGAGCTCCTACGAGCAGTACTTC. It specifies CASSLSGGVSSYEQYF. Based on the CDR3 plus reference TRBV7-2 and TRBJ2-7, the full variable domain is GAGVSQSPSNKVTEKGKDVELRCDPISGHTALYWYRQSLGQGLEFLIYFQGNSAPDKSGLPSDRFSAERTGGSVSTLTIQRTQQEDSAVYLCASSLSGGVSSYEQYFGPGTRLTVT.

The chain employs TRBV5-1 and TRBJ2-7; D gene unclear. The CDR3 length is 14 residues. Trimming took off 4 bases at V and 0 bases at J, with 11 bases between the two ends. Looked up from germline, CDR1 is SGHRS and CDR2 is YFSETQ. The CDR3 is CASSPRTGSYEQYF. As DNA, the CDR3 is TGCGCCAGCAGCCCCCGGACGGGCTCCTACGAGCAGTACTTC.

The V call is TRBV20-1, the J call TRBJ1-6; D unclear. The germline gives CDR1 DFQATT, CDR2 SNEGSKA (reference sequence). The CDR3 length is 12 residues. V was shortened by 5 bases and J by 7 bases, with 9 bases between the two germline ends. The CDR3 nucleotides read TGCAGTGCTGGCCAGCAAAATTCACCCCTCCACTTT. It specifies CSAGQQNSPLHF.

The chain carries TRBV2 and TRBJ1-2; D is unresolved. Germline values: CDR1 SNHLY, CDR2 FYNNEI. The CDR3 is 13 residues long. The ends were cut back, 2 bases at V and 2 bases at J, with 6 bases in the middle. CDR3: CASSEILNYGYTF. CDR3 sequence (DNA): TGTGCCAGCAGTGAAATTCTAAACTATGGCTACACCTTC.